The source of this TCR beta chain is a study of PD-1 blockade in classical Hodgkin lymphoma. Study-wide context: It was nivolumab at 3 mg/kg, given intravenously every 2 weeks, that patients received. General observations from the study: Healthy donors were reported to have higher baseline TCR diversity than newly diagnosed patients.

V lost 5 bases, J lost 9 bases, and 10 bases stayed unmatched. The CDR3 covers 15 residues. The germline V gene encodes CDR1 LGHNA and CDR2 YNFKEQ. A note on this clone: Its matching antigen is unknown.

The data were produced by immunoSEQ multiplex PCR, yet TCRdb's version contains in-frame clones alone and is incomplete. The table has roughly 140,000 clones, about 78% seen once. Every patient had relapsed following autologous stem cell transplantation, and cohorts differed in brentuximab vedotin exposure. The sequences come from peripheral blood mononuclear cells (PBMCs), collected before the second cycle of nivolumab. The rearrangement joins TRBV4-2 to TRBJ2-1; TRBD2 matches 10 bases. The receptor was isolated from a human donor with classical Hodgkin lymphoma. For the CDR3, the DNA is TGTGCCAGCAGCTGGTTCGGGCTAGCGGGAGTTGAGCAGTTCTTC. It translates to CASSWFGLAGVEQFF.